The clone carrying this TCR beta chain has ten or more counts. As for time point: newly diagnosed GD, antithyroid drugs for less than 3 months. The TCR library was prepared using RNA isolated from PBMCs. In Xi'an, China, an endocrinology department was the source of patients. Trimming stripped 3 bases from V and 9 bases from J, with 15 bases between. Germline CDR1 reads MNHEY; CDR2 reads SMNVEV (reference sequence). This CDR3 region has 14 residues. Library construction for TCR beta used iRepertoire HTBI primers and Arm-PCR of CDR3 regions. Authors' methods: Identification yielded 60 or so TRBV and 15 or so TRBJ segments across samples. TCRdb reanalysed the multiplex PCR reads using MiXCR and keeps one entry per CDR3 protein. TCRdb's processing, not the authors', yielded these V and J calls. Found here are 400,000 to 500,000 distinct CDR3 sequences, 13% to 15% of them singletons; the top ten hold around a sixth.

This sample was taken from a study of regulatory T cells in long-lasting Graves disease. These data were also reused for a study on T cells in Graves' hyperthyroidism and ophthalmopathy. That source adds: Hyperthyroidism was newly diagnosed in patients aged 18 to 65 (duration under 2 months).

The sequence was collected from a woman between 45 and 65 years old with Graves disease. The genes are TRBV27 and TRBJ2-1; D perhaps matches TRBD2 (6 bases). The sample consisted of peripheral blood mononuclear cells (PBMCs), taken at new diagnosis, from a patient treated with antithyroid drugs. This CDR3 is CASSFQRARFEQFF. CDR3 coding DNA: TGTGCCAGCAGTTTCCAGCGGGCTAGGTTTGAGCAGTTCTTC.